What follows describes a single TCR beta chain. These data originate in a study of blood T cell repertoires in COVID-19. As for the study in general: Some COVID-19 samples were acute and others convalescent; all came from the United States, Italy and Spain.

This CDR3 is built from 13 residues. V lost 7 bases and J lost 2; bases outside the gene matches: 4. Germline V lookup: CDR1 MDHEN, CDR2 SYDVKM. Per the study methods: Reference gene primer amplification gave nucleated cell count estimates. Profiling relied on immunoSEQ multiplex PCR, and the TCRdb table lists in-frame clones only, not all of them. That table furnishes V, J and clone size, whereas the DNA furnished D and trimming. This sample has 390,000 or so clones, with around 87% found just once. V is TRBV28 and J is TRBJ1-2; TRBD1 matches 7 bases. This TCR was sampled from a woman aged 30 to 39 with COVID-19, enrolled during active disease. The sample taken for sequencing was peripheral blood. Here the CDR3 reads CASTPQGNYGYTF. As DNA, the CDR3 is TGTGCCAGCACACCACAGGGGAACTATGGCTACACCTTC.